The 4 T cell receptor beta chains listed next were all sequenced from one sample in a study of naive and memory T cell subsets. Four PCR rounds used nested alpha and beta constant region primers plus the SP2 primer. A single record per CDR3 protein comes from TCRdb applying MiXCR to the UMI-ligation and nested PCR reads. The sample contains 30,000 to 35,000 distinct CDR3 sequences, less than 8.5% of which appear only once. The sample's treatment: skin biopsy from PPD injection site in Mantoux-positive individual. The library had UMIs added by 3' ligation of an oligonucleotide to TCR cDNA. Sample: skin, taken from a tuberculin skin test site. The origin of the receptors is an adult in good health.

Many counts were recorded for this clonotype. This chain links TRBV6-5 with TRBJ2-3; 10 bases agree with TRBD2. Germline CDR1 MNHEY, CDR2 SVGAGI. The CDR3 consists of 14 residues. The V segment lost 9 bases and the J segment 1 base; nucleotides outside the gene matches: 4. The CDR3 is CASRTSGGTDTQYF. CDR3 nucleotides: TGTGCCAGTCGAACTAGCGGGGGCACAGATACGCAGTATTTT.

This chain connects TRBV7-2 to TRBJ1-2; TRBD1 might be the D (6 bases). The CDR3 totals 20 residues. Trimming took 1 base from V and 0 from J, leaving 24 bases between them. Germline V gene sequence: CDR1 SGHTA, CDR2 FQGNSA. The CDR3 loop is CASSLGSGGLVAATNYGYTF. The CDR3 nucleotides are TGTGCCAGCAGCTTAGGTTCGGGGGGGCTCGTGGCCGCGACTAACTATGGCTACACCTTC. Based on the CDR3 plus reference TRBV7-2 and TRBJ1-2, the full variable domain is GAGVSQSPSNKVTEKGKDVELRCDPISGHTALYWYRQSLGQGLEFLIYFQGNSAPDKSGLPSDRFSAERTGGSVSTLTIQRTQQEDSAVYLCASSLGSGGLVAATNYGYTFGSGTRLTVV.

This clonotype was detected ten times or more. The chain links TRBV7-8 to TRBJ2-3; 13 positions agree with TRBD2. The CDR3 has 16 residues. Per germline, CDR1 SGHVS and CDR2 FQNEAQ. Trimming removed 1 base from V and 7 bases from J; junction bases left unmatched: 5. CDR3 DNA: TGTGCCAGCAGCTTAGAGACTAGCGGGGGGTACCATACGCAGTATTTT. Its translation: CASSLETSGGYHTQYF. Supplemented by reference TRBV7-8 and TRBJ2-3, the full variable domain reads GAGVSQSPRYKVAKRGQDVALRCDPISGHVSLFWYQQALGQGPEFLTYFQNEAQLDKSGLPSDRFFAERPEGSVSTLKIQRTQQEDSAVYLCASSLETSGGYHTQYFGPGTRLTVL.

This clonotype was observed at least ten times. This chain connects TRBV5-6 to TRBJ2-1; D may correspond to TRBD1 or TRBD2 (5 bases each). The CDR3 sequence is 17 residues long. V was cut by 0 bases and J by 8 bases, with 21 bases left in between. Germline V lookup: CDR1 SGHDT, CDR2 YYEEEE. The CDR3 reads CASSLGFFTMGVDEQFF. The CDR3 nucleotides read TGTGCCAGCAGCTTGGGGTTTTTTACCATGGGGGTGGATGAGCAGTTCTTC.